The present T cell receptor (beta chain) was sequenced within a study of Graves' ophthalmopathy and Graves' hyperthyroidism. Findings and caveats of the study: The blood repertoire also included most expanded thyroid clonotypes above 0.001 frequency.

Hyperthyroidism patients, all newly diagnosed, had under 2 months' duration and ages of 18 to 65. The PBMCs originated from more than 8 ml of fresh peripheral blood. For repertoire sequencing, the TCR beta CDR3 regions were amplified from RNA transcripts. HTBI primers were used in a first-round RT-PCR, which preceded a second-round multiplex PCR. TCRdb reprocessed the multiplex PCR reads via MiXCR and lists one record per CDR3 protein. The sample records about 620,000 distinct CDR3 sequences, about 24% being singletons. This clonotype was counted between two and nine times. No antigen is known for it. V dropped 4 bases and J dropped 8; count of bases not matched to a gene: 6. Germline CDR1 is SGHNT and CDR2 is YENEEA. The CDR3 runs to 13 residues.

This chain joins TRBV11-3 and TRBJ1-1, with TRBD1 matching over 8 bases. The origin of this receptor is a woman aged 18-29 years with stable Graves' hyperthyroidism. Some clones in this sample may be carry-over from other donors' samples. Sequencing was carried out using peripheral blood. This CDR3 is CASSSQGALEAFF. In DNA, the CDR3 is TGTGCCAGCAGCTCTCAGGGGGCTTTGGAAGCTTTCTTT.